The rows below give T cell receptor beta chains drawn from one sample of a study of response to subunit inactivated influenza vaccine. One entry per CDR3 protein results from TCRdb running MiXCR on the RT-PCR reads. Of about 240,000 distinct CDR3 sequences listed, more than 10% are singletons. Sample: non-naive T cells sorted from PBMCs, taken less than 15 days before vaccination. These TCRs come from a man between 45 and 60 years old who received an inactivated influenza vaccine. Both conserved end residues are part of each CDR3. D genes are given only for firm matches. Not all rows give a size; the values are once, few, many and, for expanded clones, a class.

cdr3_nt	cdr3_aa	j_call	clone_size	v_call	d_call
TGTGCCAGCAGGCTCAGGACCAATGAGCAGTTCTTC	CASRLRTNEQFF	TRBJ2-1	few	TRBV12-3/TRBV12-4	.
TGTGCCAGCAGCTTGCACAGGGAATCCTACGAGCAGTACTTC	CASSLHRESYEQYF	TRBJ2-7	.	TRBV5-5	.
TGTGCCAGCAGCTTGGCGCTCTCCCTCGATGCAGATACGCAGTATTTT	CASSLALSLDADTQYF	TRBJ2-3	.	TRBV5-4	.
TGCGCCAGCAGCACTGGACAGGCGGACGGAGAGACCCAGTACTTC	CASSTGQADGETQYF	TRBJ2-5	many	TRBV5-1	TRBD1
TGTGCCAGCAGACGGGGTGGGGGGACGAACACCGGGGAGCTGTTTTTT	CASRRGGGTNTGELFF	TRBJ2-2	few	TRBV6-1	.
TGTGCCAGCAGCTTGAGACAGGGGAAAGGCTACAATGAGCAGTTCTTC	CASSLRQGKGYNEQFF	TRBJ2-1	few	TRBV7-8	TRBD1
TGTGCCAGCAGTACCGGGATAGGGGGCAGGATGGAAGCTTTCTTT	CASSTGIGGRMEAFF	TRBJ1-1	.	TRBV6-2/TRBV6-3	TRBD1
TGTGCCAGCAGGGAATATGGCTACACCTTC	CASREYGYTF	TRBJ1-2	many	TRBV6-6	.
TGTGCCAGCAGCTTAACCCAATTGAAAAACAATGAGCAGTTCTTC	CASSLTQLKNNEQFF	TRBJ2-1	.	TRBV7-9	.
TGTGCCACCAGCAGAGATCGGCCTTATAGCAATCAGCCCCAGCATTTT	CATSRDRPYSNQPQHF	TRBJ1-5	many	TRBV15	.
TGTGCCAGCAGCTTAGTCCTAGGACAGATGAACACTGAAGCTTTCTTT	CASSLVLGQMNTEAFF	TRBJ1-1	.	TRBV7-8	.
TGTGCCTGGAGTCCCCTGGGACTCAAAGGCTACACCTTC	CAWSPLGLKGYTF	TRBJ1-2	.	TRBV30	.
TGTGCCAGCAGTCGGGCCTACAATGAGCAGTTCTTC	CASSRAYNEQFF	TRBJ2-1	many	TRBV6-5	.
TGCGCCAGCAGCCAAGGTCGGCAGACAGAAAAACTGTTTTTT	CASSQGRQTEKLFF	TRBJ1-4	.	TRBV4-1	.
TGTGCCAGCAGCGTAGGGATGGGGAATCAGCCCCAGCATTTT	CASSVGMGNQPQHF	TRBJ1-5	.	TRBV9	.
TGCAGTGCTAGAGACTCAAAACAGATATCCTATGGCTACACCTTC	CSARDSKQISYGYTF	TRBJ1-2	.	TRBV20-1	.
TGCGCCAGCAGCCCGGGACAGGGGGATGGAGAGACCCAGTACTTC	CASSPGQGDGETQYF	TRBJ2-5	.	TRBV5-1	TRBD1
TGTGCCAGCAGTTTAGACAGGGTTGGATTTGAGACCCAGTACTTC	CASSLDRVGFETQYF	TRBJ2-5	few	TRBV3-1	TRBD1
TGCGCCAGCAGCTTGGTCGTAGCGGGAGATACGCAGTATTTT	CASSLVVAGDTQYF	TRBJ2-3	many	TRBV5-1	TRBD2
TGTGCCAGTAGTATAACGGCAGACCCCTCCTACGAGCAGTACTTC	CASSITADPSYEQYF	TRBJ2-7	.	TRBV19	.
TGCAGTGCTAGAGATCCCGGGTTGGAGGTGACAGGGAGTCCGGAGACCCAGTACTTC	CSARDPGLEVTGSPETQYF	TRBJ2-5	.	TRBV20-1	TRBD1
TGTGCCAGCAGCCAAGGATGGGGTGGCAATCAGCCCCAGCATTTT	CASSQGWGGNQPQHF	TRBJ1-5	.	TRBV3-1	.
TGTGCCAGCAGCCCGGAAGGAACCGGGGAGCTGTTTTTT	CASSPEGTGELFF	TRBJ2-2	.	TRBV9	.
TGTGCCAGCAGTTCGGGGGGGAATCGGAACATTCAGTACTTC	CASSSGGNRNIQYF	TRBJ2-4	.	TRBV12-3/TRBV12-4	TRBD2
TGTGCCAGCAGGACCGGGACAACAAGGGGGAACACTGAAGCTTTCTTT	CASRTGTTRGNTEAFF	TRBJ1-1	many	TRBV6-5	.
TGTGCCAGCAGCTTAGGGTCCTTTGGGTCAGATACGCAGTATTTT	CASSLGSFGSDTQYF	TRBJ2-3	many	TRBV7-9	.
TGCGCCAGCAGCTTGGGACAGGATAGTTCCTACGAGCAGTACTTC	CASSLGQDSSYEQYF	TRBJ2-7	many	TRBV5-1	.
TGCAGTGCTTGGGGACAGGGAGGCAATGAGCAGTTCTTC	CSAWGQGGNEQFF	TRBJ2-1	few	TRBV20-1	TRBD1
TGTGCCAGCAATGAGGGGGCGCAGTCAAACACCATATATTTT	CASNEGAQSNTIYF	TRBJ1-3	few	TRBV12-3/TRBV12-4	TRBD1
TGCGCCAGCAGCTCCGGGACACCGAACACCGGGGAGCTGTTTTTT	CASSSGTPNTGELFF	TRBJ2-2	.	TRBV4-1	.
TGTGCCAGCAGTTTGGGGACTGCCGGGGGGGAGCTGTTTTTT	CASSLGTAGGELFF	TRBJ2-2	few	TRBV27	.
TGTGCCAGCAGTACCCCGACGATGGTTGGTGAGCAGTTCTTC	CASSTPTMVGEQFF	TRBJ2-1	.	TRBV28	.
TGTGCCAGCAGTTACCGGACAGGGGGAATCACTGAAGCTTTCTTT	CASSYRTGGITEAFF	TRBJ1-1	few	TRBV6-5	TRBD1
TGTGCCAGCATGCGACAGGGGGCTAGCACAGATACGCAGTATTTT	CASMRQGASTDTQYF	TRBJ2-3	.	TRBV6-2/TRBV6-3	TRBD1
TGTGCCAGCAGCTTTTGGGGAGCCTACGAGCAGTACTTC	CASSFWGAYEQYF	TRBJ2-7	many	TRBV7-9	.
TGTGCCAGTAGTATAACAGGTGACAATCAGCCCCAGCATTTT	CASSITGDNQPQHF	TRBJ1-5	.	TRBV19	.
TGTGCCAGCAGCCTGACTAGCGGGAGCCGTAATGAGCAGTTCTTC	CASSLTSGSRNEQFF	TRBJ2-1	many	TRBV12-3/TRBV12-4	TRBD2
TGCAGCGCGCGGGACGGTGCTGGTCTCGAGCAGTACTTC	CSARDGAGLEQYF	TRBJ2-7	few	TRBV29-1	.
TGTGCCAGCAGCCCCGAGGCAGGGCCCTACAATGAGCAGTTCTTC	CASSPEAGPYNEQFF	TRBJ2-1	.	TRBV11-2	.
TGCAGTGCTCCTCGTTTAGCGGGATTTGGCAATGAGCAGTTCTTC	CSAPRLAGFGNEQFF	TRBJ2-1	.	TRBV20-1	TRBD2
TGTGCCAGCACCACGACTACGCTCAAAGGGGAGCTGTTTTTT	CASTTTTLKGELFF	TRBJ2-2	.	TRBV6-2/TRBV6-3	.
TGCAGTGCTCGGATCGGCGATAGCAATCAGCCCCAGCATTTT	CSARIGDSNQPQHF	TRBJ1-5	.	TRBV20-1	.
TGTGCCAGCAGCTTCCGCGGACAGACCGAAGCTTTCTTT	CASSFRGQTEAFF	TRBJ1-1	few	TRBV7-2	.
TGTGCCAGCAGCCGCCGGGACCAAAACACTGAAGCTTTCTTT	CASSRRDQNTEAFF	TRBJ1-1	many	TRBV12-3/TRBV12-4	.
TGTGCCAGCAGTTACAAGATCGGGAGTACCTCCTACGAGCAGTACTTC	CASSYKIGSTSYEQYF	TRBJ2-7	few	TRBV6-2/TRBV6-3	.
TGTGCCTGGAGTGGCAGGGGGCTTGATCAGCCCCAGCATTTT	CAWSGRGLDQPQHF	TRBJ1-5	few	TRBV30	TRBD1
TGTGCCAGCACCAACCCTGGCTCCTACAATGAGCAGTTCTTC	CASTNPGSYNEQFF	TRBJ2-1	few	TRBV6-2/TRBV6-3	.
TGTGCCATCAGCCCCCAGGGGAATGGCTACACCTTC	CAISPQGNGYTF	TRBJ1-2	few	TRBV10-3	.
TGTGCCAGCGGGCGGGGGGGCCGGTTAGATGAGCAGTTCTTC	CASGRGGRLDEQFF	TRBJ2-1	few	TRBV6-1	TRBD2
TGTGCCAGCAGCCGAAACAGGTACGGCTACACCTTC	CASSRNRYGYTF	TRBJ1-2	few	TRBV12-3/TRBV12-4	.
TGTGCCAGCAGCCAAGGGGTCGATCAGCCCCAGCATTTT	CASSQGVDQPQHF	TRBJ1-5	.	TRBV3-1	.